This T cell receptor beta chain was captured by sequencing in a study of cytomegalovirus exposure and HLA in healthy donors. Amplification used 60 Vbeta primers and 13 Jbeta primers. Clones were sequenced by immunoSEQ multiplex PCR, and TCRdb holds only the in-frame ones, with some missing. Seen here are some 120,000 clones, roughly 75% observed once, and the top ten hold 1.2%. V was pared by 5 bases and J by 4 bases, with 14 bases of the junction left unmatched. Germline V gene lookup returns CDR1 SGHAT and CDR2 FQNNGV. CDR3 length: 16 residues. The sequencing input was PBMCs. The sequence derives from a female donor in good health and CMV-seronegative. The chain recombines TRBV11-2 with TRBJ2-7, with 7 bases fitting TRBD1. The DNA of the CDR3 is TGTGCCAGCAGCCCAAGGATGGGGTGGGACAGATACGAGCAGTACTTC. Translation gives CASSPRMGWDRYEQYF.